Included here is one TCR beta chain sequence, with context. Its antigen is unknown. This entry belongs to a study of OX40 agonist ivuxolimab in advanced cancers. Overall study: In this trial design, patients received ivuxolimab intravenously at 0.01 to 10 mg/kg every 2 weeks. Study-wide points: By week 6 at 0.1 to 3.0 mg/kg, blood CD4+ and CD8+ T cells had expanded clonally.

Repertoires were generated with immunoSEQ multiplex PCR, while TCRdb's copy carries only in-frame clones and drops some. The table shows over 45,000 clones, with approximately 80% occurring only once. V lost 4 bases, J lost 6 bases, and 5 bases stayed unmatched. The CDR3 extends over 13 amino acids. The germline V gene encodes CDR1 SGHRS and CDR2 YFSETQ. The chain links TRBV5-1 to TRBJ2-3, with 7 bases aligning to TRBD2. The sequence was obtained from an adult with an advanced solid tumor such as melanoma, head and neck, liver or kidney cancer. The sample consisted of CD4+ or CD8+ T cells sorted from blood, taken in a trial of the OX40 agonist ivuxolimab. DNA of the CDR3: TGCGCCAGCAGCAGCCTAGCGGAGGATACGCAGTATTTT. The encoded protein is CASSSLAEDTQYF.